A selection of T cell receptor beta chains follows, all from one sample in a study of regulatory T cells in long-lasting Graves disease. Each CDR3 protein gets one entry after TCRdb re-called the multiplex PCR reads with MiXCR. In the table there are roughly 400,000 distinct CDR3 sequences, about a fifth of which are singletons. Sample: peripheral blood mononuclear cells (PBMCs), taken when the disease was refractory, from a patient treated with antithyroid drugs. These receptors were taken from a female donor with Graves disease. The CDR3 runs from the conserved cysteine through the conserved F or W. The D gene is left open where the match is weak. Size values are once, few and many counts, or a class for expanded clones, and some rows have none.

CASRGPTSVNTDTQYF | TGCGCCAGCAGGGGACCGACTAGCGTAAACACAGATACGCAGTATTTT | . | TRBJ2-3 | TRBD2 | TRBV4-1
CASSPRQLAKNIQYF | TGTGCCAGCAGCCCTAGACAACTAGCCAAAAACATTCAGTACTTC | . | TRBJ2-4 | . | TRBV7-2
CASSPLGGYTEAFF | TGTGCCAGCAGCCCCTTGGGGGGTTACACTGAAGCTTTCTTT | many | TRBJ1-1 | . | TRBV28
CASSEWGTSGDEQFF | TGTGCCAGCAGTGAATGGGGGACTAGCGGCGATGAGCAGTTCTTC | few | TRBJ2-1 | TRBD2 | TRBV2
CASSGLAAQETQYF | TGTGCCAGCAGCGGACTAGCGGCCCAAGAGACCCAGTACTTC | . | TRBJ2-5 | TRBD2 | TRBV6-2/TRBV6-3
CASSLVALAGGPPTHSYEQYF | TGTGCCAGCAGCTTAGTAGCCCTAGCGGGAGGGCCACCGACCCATTCCTACGAGCAGTACTTC | few | TRBJ2-7 | TRBD2 | TRBV11-2
CASTWTGFFEQYF | TGTGCCAGCACTTGGACAGGGTTCTTCGAGCAGTACTTC | many | TRBJ2-7 | TRBD1 | TRBV6-1
CATSPGPNQPQHF | TGTGCCACCAGCCCGGGGCCAAATCAGCCCCAGCATTTT | many | TRBJ1-5 | . | TRBV24-1
CSGGSPQETQYF | TGCAGCGGCGGGAGTCCCCAAGAGACCCAGTACTTC | few | TRBJ2-5 | TRBD2 | TRBV29-1
CASSPPGVSGRFYEQYF | TGTGCCAGCTCACCACCGGGGGTTAGCGGGAGGTTCTACGAGCAGTACTTC | . | TRBJ2-7 | TRBD2 | TRBV18
CASSQSGLARGANVLTF | TGTGCCAGTAGTCAATCTGGACTAGCTCGTGGGGCCAACGTCCTGACTTTC | many | TRBJ2-6 | TRBD2 | TRBV19
CSAPRTGGVGPLHF | TGCAGTGCTCCCAGGACAGGGGGGGTAGGACCCCTCCACTTT | few | TRBJ1-6 | TRBD1 | TRBV20-1
CASSLGQVDEQYF | TGTGCCAGCAGCTTAGGACAGGTCGACGAGCAGTACTTC | . | TRBJ2-7 | . | TRBV7-9
CSARAGKNTEAFF | TGCAGTGCTAGGGCAGGGAAGAACACTGAAGCTTTCTTT | many | TRBJ1-1 | . | TRBV20-1
CASSLVGALITNYGYTF | TGTGCCAGCAGCTTAGTGGGGGCCTTAATTACGAACTATGGCTACACCTTC | . | TRBJ1-2 | . | TRBV7-2
CASSSLRLAEAFF | TGTGCCAGCAGTTCCCTACGACTGGCTGAAGCTTTCTTT | many | TRBJ1-1 | . | TRBV27
CASSQDSLTSGRHNEQFF | TGTGCCAGCAGCCAAGACTCCCTGACTAGCGGAAGACACAATGAGCAGTTCTTC | . | TRBJ2-1 | TRBD2 | TRBV14
CASSQGQLQSEQYF | TGCGCCAGCAGCCAGGGACAGTTACAGAGCGAGCAGTACTTC | many | TRBJ2-7 | TRBD1 | TRBV5-1
CASSKGTGGYGYTF | TGTGCCAGCAGCAAAGGGACAGGGGGCTATGGCTACACCTTC | many | TRBJ1-2 | TRBD1 | TRBV9
CASSRGQGLGEQYF | TGTGCCAGCAGCCGGGGACAGGGACTGGGGGAGCAGTACTTC | many | TRBJ2-7 | TRBD1 | TRBV3-1
CASSEYGGAYEQYF | TGTGCCAGCAGTGAATATGGGGGAGCCTACGAGCAGTACTTC | . | TRBJ2-7 | . | TRBV25-1
CATSRARGPGNTIYF | TGTGCCACCAGCAGGGCCAGGGGCCCTGGAAACACCATATATTTT | . | TRBJ1-3 | . | TRBV15
CATQQGYEQYF | TGTGCCACCCAACAGGGATACGAGCAGTACTTC | many | TRBJ2-7 | . | TRBV6-1
CASSLTSGTHEQYF | TGTGCCAGCAGCCTGACTAGCGGGACCCACGAGCAGTACTTC | . | TRBJ2-7 | TRBD2 | TRBV7-8
CASSYLFSSSGSTDTQYF | TGTGCCAGCAGTTACCTCTTTTCCTCTAGCGGGAGTACAGATACGCAGTATTTT | . | TRBJ2-3 | TRBD2 | TRBV6-2/TRBV6-3
CASSYLGGPGEQYF | TGTGCCAGCAGTTACCTAGGGGGGCCGGGCGAGCAGTACTTC | many | TRBJ2-7 | . | TRBV6-5
CASSLSAGAASGYTF | TGTGCCAGCAGTTTATCGGCGGGGGCAGCCTCTGGCTACACCTTC | many | TRBJ1-2 | . | TRBV28
CASSSPRMQRKETQYF | TGTGCCAGCAGTTCTCCGCGGATGCAACGCAAAGAGACCCAGTACTTC | . | TRBJ2-5 | . | TRBV6-5